This TCR beta chain originates from a study of blood T cell repertoires in COVID-19. Germline V gene sequence: CDR1 LGHNA, CDR2 YSLEER. V dropped 0 bases and J dropped 5; count of bases not matched to a gene: 6. The CDR3 spans 17 residues. Clones were read by immunoSEQ multiplex PCR, and TCRdb kept only the in-frame ones, dropping some. The sample comprises 50,000 or so clones, 70% to 85% of which are singletons, and around 10% rests with the top ten. The chain joins TRBV4-3 to TRBJ2-1; TRBD2 matches 11 bases. This TCR derives from a man aged 80 or over with COVID-19, enrolled during active disease. The sample taken for sequencing was peripheral blood. The CDR3: CASSQDGASGGHNEQFF. The CDR3 nucleotides read TGCGCCAGCAGCCAAGATGGGGCTAGCGGGGGGCACAATGAGCAGTTCTTC.